This passage covers 28 T cell receptor beta chains from one sample sequenced in a study of cytomegalovirus exposure and HLA in healthy donors. PCR involved 60 Vbeta and 13 Jbeta primers. The data were produced by immunoSEQ multiplex PCR, yet TCRdb's version contains in-frame clones alone and is incomplete. The sample records about 170,000 clones, 82% being singletons. The sequenced material came from PBMCs. These receptors all stem from a girl aged 10-17 years in good health and CMV-seropositive.

This clone was recorded once. The rearrangement joins TRBV11-2 to TRBJ2-2; TRBD2 agrees at 10 bases. CDR1 is SGHAT, CDR2 FQNNGV, per germline. CDR3 length: 17 residues. The ends lost 3 bases at V and 0 bases at J; junction bases unmatched: 4. DNA for the CDR3: TGTGCCAGCAGCTTTCCTAGCGGGGGCGCGAACACCGGGGAGCTGTTTTTT. This translates into CASSFPSGGANTGELFF.

The CDR3 bases are TGTGCCAGCAGCCCAAACCGGGACAGGGGACGCAATGAGCAGTTCTTC. This gives the protein CASSPNRDRGRNEQFF. The rearrangement uses TRBV7-2 and TRBJ2-1, with 10 nucleotides matching TRBD1. The ends lost 5 bases at V and 6 bases at J; junction bases unmatched: 10. The CDR3 runs to 16 residues. Per the germline V gene, CDR1 is SGHTA and CDR2 is FQGNSA.

This rearrangement joins TRBV19 to TRBJ2-5; 11 bases line up with TRBD1. The J call is in doubt because the DNA end fits TRBJ2-7 better. Germline lookup yields CDR1 LNHDA and CDR2 SQIVND (reference sequence). The CDR3 extends over 18 amino acids. The CDR3 region has the DNA TGTGCCAGTAGTATAGATATCCGGAGGACAGGGGGCATCTACGAGCAGTACTTC. Its protein product is CASSIDIRRTGGIYEQYF.

The chain joins TRBV7-3 to TRBJ1-1, with 9 positions matching TRBD1. Trimming took 5 bases from V and 10 from J; bases not matched to a gene: 8. Per germline, CDR1 SGHTA and CDR2 FQGTGA. This CDR3 has 13 amino acids. CDR3 amino acids: CASSPGTGIGAFF. The CDR3, as DNA: TGTGCCAGCAGCCCTGGGACAGGGATCGGAGCTTTCTTT.

This chain connects TRBV27 to TRBJ2-1; 8 nucleotides align to TRBD2. The CDR3 is 14 residues long. J lost 10 bases, V lost 2 bases, and 7 bases had no gene match. Per germline, CDR1 MNHEY and CDR2 SMNVEV (reference sequence). CDR3 coding DNA: TGTGCCAGCAGTTTACAGCGGGAGTTGGAGGAGCAGTTCTTC. Protein sequence: CASSLQRELEEQFF.

This chain uses TRBV6-6 with TRBJ1-1, with TRBD1 matching 8 bases. The CDR3 totals 15 residues. The V and J ends lost 5 bases and 5 bases, in that order; junction bases with no gene match: 10. Germline assignment: CDR1 MNHNY and CDR2 SVGAGI (reference sequence). CDR3 region: CASSTVQGVRTEAFF. Written as DNA, the CDR3 is TGTGCCAGCAGTACCGTACAGGGGGTACGGACTGAAGCTTTCTTT.

The V call is TRBV15, the J call TRBJ1-1; tentative D call: TRBD1 (6 bases). This CDR3 contains 15 residues. In germline, CDR1 is LNHNV, CDR2 YYDKDF (reference sequence). V lost 4 bases and J 1 base, leaving 13 bases between the germline ends. As DNA, the CDR3 is TGTGCCACCAGCAAGACCGCGACAGGGAACACTGAAGCTTTCTTT. This encodes CATSKTATGNTEAFF.

The chain carries TRBV6-1 and TRBJ2-1, with 9 bases that match TRBD1. This CDR3 comprises 15 residues. J gave up 3 bases and V 4 bases, and 4 bases lay outside the gene matches. Germline V gives CDR1 MNHNS, CDR2 SASEGT. The CDR3 sequence: CASSVGTGRYNEQFF. CDR3 sequence (DNA): TGTGCCAGCAGTGTCGGGACAGGGCGCTACAATGAGCAGTTCTTC.

In this sample, this clone turned up once. The chain uses TRBV27 and TRBJ1-5, with D hard to call. The CDR3 has 14 amino acids. Germline CDR1 is MNHEY and CDR2 is SMNVEV (reference sequence). With 7 bases removed from V and 3 bases from J, the gap between germline ends came to 13 bases. The CDR3 region is CASKEGMVNQPQHF. The CDR3 bases are TGTGCCAGCAAGGAGGGTATGGTCAATCAGCCCCAGCATTTT.

The rearrangement uses TRBV7-8 and TRBJ1-5; D not certain. Germline V gives CDR1 SGHVS, CDR2 FQNEAQ. The V gene lost 7 bases and the J gene lost 3 bases, with 7 bases spanning the gap. CDR3 length: 12 amino acids. Here the CDR3 DNA reads TGTGCCAGCACTACAGACAATCAGCCCCAGCATTTT. Encoded protein: CASTTDNQPQHF.

This clone appeared a few times. The J gene is TRBJ1-1, the V gene TRBV12-5, with 7 bases fitting TRBD1. J gave up 7 bases and V 7 bases, and 9 bases lay outside the gene matches. The CDR3 totals 13 residues. From germline, CDR1 is LGHNT and CDR2 FRNRAP. The CDR3 region has the DNA TGTGCTAGTGTTTTCCAGACAGGGAATGAAGCTTTCTTT. Amino acids: CASVFQTGNEAFF.

The CDR3 sequence: CASSLPRRLATNEKLFF. CDR3 DNA: TGTGCCAGCAGCCTACCCCGCAGACTCGCAACTAATGAAAAACTGTTTTTT. This chain connects TRBV7-9 to TRBJ1-4; the D is unclear. V lost 5 bases to trimming and J lost 0 bases, with 16 bases between them. The CDR3 spans 17 residues. CDR1 is SEHNR and CDR2 is FQNEAQ in the germline V gene (reference sequence).

The chain couples TRBV2 to TRBJ2-1, with 11 bases lining up with TRBD2. The V gene's germline CDR1 is SNHLY and CDR2 FYNNEI. V trimming: 6 bases; J trimming: 7 bases; junction bases outside the gene matches: 8. The CDR3 extends over 15 amino acids. The DNA for the CDR3 is TGTGCCAGCAGAGAACTAGCGGGAGTTTCGAATGAGCAGTTCTTC. This encodes CASRELAGVSNEQFF.

This rearrangement joins TRBV11-3 to TRBJ2-3, with 12 nucleotides matching TRBD2. The germline CDR1 and CDR2 sequences are SGHNT and YENEEA. The CDR3 consists of 17 residues. After removal of 4 bases from V and 5 bases from J, the junction contained 10 bases not matched to a gene. The CDR3 bases are TGTGCCAGCAGCTCCCACCTAGCGGGGGGGCCTTTAGATACGCAGTATTTT. Its protein product is CASSSHLAGGPLDTQYF.

This chain links TRBV19 with TRBJ2-7; a weak D match, TRBD2 (5 bases). V was trimmed by 6 bases and J by 3 bases, leaving 6 bases between them. The germline V gene has CDR1 LNHDA and CDR2 SQIVND (reference sequence). The length of the CDR3 is 11 residues. The CDR3 region has the DNA TGTGCCAGTAGCGGAGGCTACGAGCAGTACTTC. Its translation: CASSGGYEQYF. Full variable domain (remainder filled in from reference TRBV19 and TRBJ2-7): DGGITQSPKYLFRKEGQNVTLSCEQNLNHDAMYWYRQDPGQGLRLIYYSQIVNDFQKGDIAEGYSVSREKKESFPLTVTSAQKNPTAFYLCASSGGYEQYFGPGTRLTVT.

This rearrangement joins TRBV28 to TRBJ1-1; tentatively, D is TRBD1 (6 bases). CDR1 and CDR2 (germline): MDHEN, SYDVKM. Trimming shortened V by 6 bases and J by 0 bases, and 14 bases separated the two germline ends. The CDR3 has 15 amino acids. As DNA, the CDR3 is TGTGCCAGCAGGAAACAGGGTCCCATGAACACTGAAGCTTTCTTT. As protein: CASRKQGPMNTEAFF.

The chain couples TRBV11-3 to TRBJ2-2, with 10 bases fitting TRBD1. Germline CDR1 reads SGHNT; CDR2 reads YENEEA. CDR3 length: 16 residues. The trim removed 4 bases at V and 6 bases at J, leaving 8 bases unmatched. The CDR3 region has the DNA TGTGCCAGCAGCTCCTTGACAGGGGGCCTCGCCGGGGAGCTGTTTTTT. It codes for CASSSLTGGLAGELFF.

The chain combines TRBV5-1 with TRBJ1-2; 8 nucleotides line up with TRBD1. V was clipped by 1 base and J by 7 bases; unmatched bases: 15. There are 17 residues in the CDR3. The germline V gene has CDR1 SGHRS and CDR2 YFSETQ. As DNA, the CDR3 is TGCGCCAGCAGCTTGTATCTTAAGGACAGGGAGTCTGGTGGCTACACCTTC. Translated, it gives CASSLYLKDRESGGYTF.

The chain uses TRBV7-8 and TRBJ1-5; no clear D. CDR1 and CDR2 from the germline V gene are SGHVS and FQNEAQ. This CDR3 has 14 amino acids. V was shortened by 3 bases and J by 2 bases, with 8 bases between the two germline ends. CDR3 region: CASSFSGGNQPQHF. In nucleotides, the CDR3 is TGTGCCAGCAGCTTCTCGGGTGGCAATCAGCCCCAGCATTTT.

This clone appeared a single time. The CDR3 sequence: CASSVKTGQVGLAGYQETQYF. DNA for the CDR3: TGCGCCAGCAGCGTCAAAACCGGACAGGTTGGACTAGCGGGGTATCAAGAGACCCAGTACTTC. The chain carries TRBV5-1 and TRBJ2-5; TRBD2 matches 12 bases. Trimming removed 4 bases from V and 2 bases from J; junction bases left unmatched: 21. The length of the CDR3 is 21 residues. From germline, CDR1 is SGHRS and CDR2 YFSETQ.

This chain links TRBV7-2 with TRBJ2-2; TRBD1 matches 11 bases. Trimming cost V 7 bases and J 0 bases; bases outside gene matches: 4. CDR3 size: 16 residues. Per the germline V gene, CDR1 is SGHTA and CDR2 is FQGNSA. The CDR3, as DNA: TGTGCCAGCAAGGACAGGGGGCCTACGAACACCGGGGAGCTGTTTTTT. Translated: CASKDRGPTNTGELFF. Full variable domain (outside the CDR3, taken from reference TRBV7-2 and TRBJ2-2): GAGVSQSPSNKVTEKGKDVELRCDPISGHTALYWYRQSLGQGLEFLIYFQGNSAPDKSGLPSDRFSAERTGGSVSTLTIQRTQQEDSAVYLCASKDRGPTNTGELFFGEGSRLTVL.

V is TRBV9 and J is TRBJ1-2; D not certain. The V gene's germline CDR1 is SGDLS and CDR2 YYNGEE. The CDR3 consists of 13 residues. V lost 0 bases and J 6 bases, leaving 9 bases between the germline ends. CDR3: CASSVVGSHGYTF. The CDR3 DNA is TGTGCCAGCAGCGTAGTCGGTTCGCATGGCTACACCTTC.

The V and J genes are TRBV27 and TRBJ2-5, with 14 bases lining up with TRBD2. The junction had 3 bases not matched to a gene; V was cut back by 4 bases and J by 5 bases. The CDR3 is 15 amino acids. Germline CDR1 and CDR2: MNHEY and SMNVEV (reference sequence). The CDR3 DNA reads TGTGCCAGCAGTTACCGGACTAGCGGGAGGGAGACCCAGTACTTC. As protein: CASSYRTSGRETQYF.

The gene calls are TRBV28 and TRBJ2-3; 11 bases fit TRBD2. CDR1 and CDR2 from the germline V gene are MDHEN and SYDVKM. V lost 4 bases, J lost 5 bases, and 8 bases stayed unmatched. The CDR3 consists of 16 residues. CDR3 coding DNA: TGTGCCAGCAGTTCCCTACTAGCGGGAGATCGAGATACGCAGTATTTT. It specifies CASSSLLAGDRDTQYF. Complete variable domain (other parts from reference TRBV28 and TRBJ2-3): DVKVTQSSRYLVKRTGEKVFLECVQDMDHENMFWYRQDPGLGLRLIYFSYDVKMKEKGDIPEGYSVSREKKERFSLILESASTNQTSMYLCASSSLLAGDRDTQYFGPGTRLTVL.

The chain uses TRBV5-6 and TRBJ2-3; 10 bases agree with TRBD1. The CDR3 has 15 residues. Trimming removed 5 bases from V and 4 bases from J; junction bases left unmatched: 7. Germline V gives CDR1 SGHDT, CDR2 YYEEEE. The CDR3 reads CASRRQGAQSDTQYF. CDR3 sequence (DNA): TGTGCCAGCAGAAGACAGGGGGCGCAGTCAGATACGCAGTATTTT.

A single count supports this clone. The chain recombines TRBV28 with TRBJ2-7; TRBD1 is a possible D gene (6 bases). Trimming left V 4 bases short and J 3 bases short, with 16 bases between. This CDR3 spans 15 amino acids. Germline CDR1 and CDR2: MDHEN and SYDVKM. CDR3 sequence reads: CASSSPGQRLYEQYF. DNA for the CDR3: TGTGCCAGCAGTTCCCCAGGACAGAGACTCTACGAGCAGTACTTC.

The J gene is TRBJ2-7, the V gene TRBV9, with 11 bases fitting TRBD2. Germline V gene sequence: CDR1 SGDLS, CDR2 YYNGEE. Losses at the gene ends were 2 bases for V and 2 bases for J; bases not matched to a gene: 6. The CDR3 sequence is 16 residues long. The CDR3 nucleotides read TGTGCCAGCAGCGTTACTAGCGGGAGCCCGCCCTACGAGCAGTACTTC. Translated, it gives CASSVTSGSPPYEQYF.

The CDR3 here is CASSEAPPGQGGQPQHF. Here the CDR3 DNA reads TGTGCCAGCAGTGAAGCACCCCCCGGACAGGGCGGTCAGCCCCAGCATTTT. The chain is built from TRBV6-1 and TRBJ1-5, with TRBD1 identical over 8 bases. V gave up 0 bases and J gave up 6 bases; unmatched junction bases: 10. This CDR3 comprises 17 residues. The germline V gene has CDR1 MNHNS and CDR2 SASEGT.